The 23 T cell receptor beta chains below all came from one sample that was sequenced in a study of cytomegalovirus exposure and HLA in healthy donors. Use of 60 Vbeta and 13 Jbeta primers characterized the PCR. Sequenced by immunoSEQ multiplex PCR; TCRdb stores in-frame clones only, minus some. The table has around 280,000 clones, around nine tenths seen once. Sequencing was carried out using PBMCs. All receptors derive from a woman aged 18-30 years in good health and CMV-seronegative.

The chain is built from TRBV21-1 and TRBJ1-3. TRBV21-1 is annotated as a pseudogene. The CDR3 is 16 amino acids. The CDR3 nucleotides read TGTGCCAGCAGCAAAGCGCCGGGGAGCGCTGGAAACACCATATATTTT. Encoded protein: CASSKAPGSAGNTIYF.

V usage is TRBV30 and J usage is TRBJ1-1; 8 bases line up with TRBD1. CDR3 length equals 14 residues. CDR1 and CDR2 from the germline V gene are GTSNPN and SVGIG (reference sequence). V was clipped by 1 base and J by 7 bases; unmatched bases: 8. This chain's CDR3 is CAWSGRGREIEAFF. The CDR3 nucleotides read TGTGCCTGGAGTGGCAGGGGGCGAGAGATTGAAGCTTTCTTT.

The chain carries TRBV2 and TRBJ1-1, with a possible D match to TRBD1 (5 bases). The CDR3 is 12 residues long. Germline CDR1 and CDR2: SNHLY and FYNNEI. Trimming removed 11 bases from V and 3 bases from J, with 13 bases in between. The CDR3 bases are TGTGCCGGCCAGGGATGGGACACTGAAGCTTTCTTT. Its protein is CAGQGWDTEAFF.

The chain carries TRBV5-6 and TRBJ1-5; 10 nucleotides match TRBD1. Germline V gives CDR1 SGHDT, CDR2 YYEEEE. The V segment lost 2 bases and the J segment 2 bases; nucleotides outside the gene matches: 13. CDR3 size: 19 residues. CDR3 loop: CASSFTGTGADRRNQPQHF. CDR3 DNA: TGTGCCAGCAGCTTTACCGGGACAGGGGCAGATCGGCGCAATCAGCCCCAGCATTTT.

The J gene is TRBJ1-2, the V gene TRBV9; D is possibly TRBD1 (5 bases). Germline V gene sequence: CDR1 SGDLS, CDR2 YYNGEE. V lost 5 bases to trimming and J lost 4 bases, with 15 bases between them. The CDR3 is made up of 14 amino acids. The CDR3 loop reads CASSHRGFAYGYTF. CDR3 DNA: TGTGCCAGCAGTCATAGGGGCTTCGCCTATGGCTACACCTTC.

The CDR3 spells CASSLASKLLVGTQYF. The CDR3 DNA sequence: TGCGCCAGCAGCTTGGCTAGCAAACTGTTAGTCGGTACGCAGTATTTT. The genes are TRBV5-1 and TRBJ2-3; possibly TRBD2 for D (5 bases). Germline-derived CDR1 and CDR2 are SGHRS and YFSETQ. The CDR3 spans 16 residues. Trimming stripped 0 bases from V and 8 bases from J, with 19 bases between. Together with reference TRBV5-1 and TRBJ2-3, the CDR3 gives the full variable domain: KAGVTQTPRYLIKTRGQQVTLSCSPISGHRSVSWYQQTPGQGLQFLFEYFSETQRNKGNFPGRFSGRQFSNSRSEMNVSTLELGDSALYLCASSLASKLLVGTQYFGPGTRLTVL.

The V and J genes are TRBV29-1 and TRBJ2-2, with 14 bases fitting TRBD2. Per the germline V gene, CDR1 is SQVTM and CDR2 is ANQGSEA. Unmatched junction bases numbered 5, after V lost 1 base and J lost 4 bases. The CDR3 runs to 17 residues. CDR3 amino acids: CSVEGLAGGRSTGELFF. The CDR3 nucleotides are TGCAGCGTTGAAGGACTAGCGGGGGGGCGGAGCACCGGGGAGCTGTTTTTT.

V is TRBV5-6 and J is TRBJ1-1, with D perhaps matching TRBD1 (5 bases). V was clipped by 4 bases and J by 6 bases, with 19 bases between them. Germline loops: CDR1 SGHDT, CDR2 YYEEEE. The CDR3 has 15 residues. The CDR3 nucleotides read TGTGCCAGCAGCCCCTTATCCAGGGACTTCGCTGAAGCTTTCTTT. As protein: CASSPLSRDFAEAFF.

The rearrangement joins TRBV5-6 to TRBJ2-3; 9 nucleotides align to TRBD2. The J segment lost 5 bases and the V segment lost 0 bases, leaving 7 bases of the junction unmatched. This CDR3 is built from 16 residues. Germline CDR1 and CDR2: SGHDT and YYEEEE. The CDR3 is CASSLVGGGAGDTQYF. The CDR3, as DNA: TGTGCCAGCAGCTTGGTCGGCGGGGGGGCGGGAGATACGCAGTATTTT.

This sequence joins TRBV2 and TRBJ2-1; D perhaps matches TRBD1 (5 bases). CDR1 is SNHLY and CDR2 is FYNNEI in the germline V gene. The V end was cut by 7 bases, the J end by 8 bases, with 18 bases between. This CDR3 has 14 amino acids. The CDR3 sequence: CASNPDAGLDEQFF. The CDR3 coding sequence is TGTGCCAGCAATCCTGATGCAGGGCTCGATGAGCAGTTCTTC.

The rearrangement links TRBV29-1 to TRBJ1-1; no definite D call. This CDR3 region has 12 residues. Between the trimmed V and J ends, which lost 5 bases and 1 base, there was a span of 8 bases. Germline loops: CDR1 SQVTM, CDR2 ANQGSEA. The CDR3 nucleotides are TGCAGCGTTAGTTCAGGGAACACTGAAGCTTTCTTT. Its protein product is CSVSSGNTEAFF.

This clone was observed once. The rearrangement links TRBV29-1 to TRBJ1-1, with TRBD1 as a possible D gene (6 bases). Trimming pared 4 bases from V and 0 bases from J, leaving 12 bases between. CDR3 size: 14 residues. Per germline, CDR1 SQVTM and CDR2 ANQGSEA. DNA of the CDR3: TGCAGCGTTGGGGCGGACAGAATGAACACTGAAGCTTTCTTT. Protein: CSVGADRMNTEAFF.

The chain uses TRBV6-5 and TRBJ2-3, with no clear D. The V end was cut by 9 bases, the J end by 4 bases, with 17 bases between. This CDR3 has 14 amino acids. Germline CDR1 and CDR2: MNHEY and SVGAGI. CDR3 loop: CARTSSLKSDTQYF. The CDR3 DNA reads as TGTGCCAGAACGTCTTCACTCAAATCAGATACGCAGTATTTT.

Concerning this clone itself: One end of the junction is discordant with germline, which a read error may explain. V is TRBV7-9 and J is TRBJ2-3, with 8 bases lining up with TRBD2. The CDR3 length is 14 residues. Germline V gives CDR1 SEHNR, CDR2 FQNEAQ (reference sequence). The CDR3, as DNA: TGTTCCAGCAGTTTCGGACTAGCCGCAGATACGCAGTATTTT. Its protein product is CSSSFGLAADTQYF.

The chain has TRBV5-1 and TRBJ1-3; D gene unclear. The CDR3 length is 15 residues. The V end lost 4 bases, the J end lost 0 bases, and 11 bases lay between the germline ends. Germline values: CDR1 SGHRS, CDR2 YFSETQ. The CDR3 loop reads CASSRTVSSGNTIYF. The CDR3 DNA follows: TGCGCCAGCAGCCGGACTGTGAGCTCTGGAAACACCATATATTTT.

J is TRBJ1-1 and V is TRBV12-5; 10 bases are a match to TRBD1. The CDR3 is made up of 15 amino acids. The germline V gene encodes CDR1 LGHNT and CDR2 FRNRAP. J lost 1 base, V lost 4 bases, and 3 bases had no gene match. The CDR3 reads CASGWTGGQNTEAFF. DNA for the CDR3: TGTGCTAGTGGTTGGACAGGGGGACAGAACACTGAAGCTTTCTTT.

V usage is TRBV9 and J usage is TRBJ2-3, with 15 bases matching TRBD2. From germline, CDR1 is SGDLS and CDR2 YYNGEE. The CDR3 is 19 residues long. The V and J ends lost 4 bases and 2 bases, in that order; junction bases with no gene match: 11. CDR3 residues: CASSPRGTSGGPDTDTQYF. The CDR3 bases are TGTGCCAGCAGCCCCCGGGGGACTAGCGGGGGGCCTGACACAGATACGCAGTATTTT.

This rearrangement joins TRBV5-1 to TRBJ2-3; D possibly corresponds to TRBD1 (5 bases). This CDR3 is 19 amino acids long. In germline, CDR1 is SGHRS, CDR2 YFSETQ. The V end was cut by 4 bases, the J end by 0 bases, with 24 bases between. CDR3 amino acids: CASSKTGRPSVGSTDTQYF. CDR3 nucleotides: TGCGCCAGCAGCAAAACAGGTCGTCCTTCAGTAGGAAGCACAGATACGCAGTATTTT.

The CDR3 is CASSFLRGEYNEQFF. In nucleotides, the CDR3 is TGTGCCAGCAGCTTTCTGCGGGGGGAATACAATGAGCAGTTCTTC. The rearrangement joins TRBV11-2 to TRBJ2-1; TRBD2 matches at 8 bases. Germline CDR1 SGHAT, CDR2 FQNNGV. V dropped 3 bases and J dropped 4; count of bases not matched to a gene: 5. The CDR3 runs 15 residues.

The chain recombines TRBV6-1 with TRBJ1-2; 7 nucleotides match TRBD1. The CDR3 has 15 amino acids. The V and J ends lost 9 bases and 4 bases, in that order; junction bases with no gene match: 14. From germline, CDR1 is MNHNS and CDR2 SASEGT. DNA for the CDR3: TGTGCCAGTCAGTCGGAGACAGGGTTCCTCTATGGCTACACCTTC. Translated, it gives CASQSETGFLYGYTF.

The gene calls are TRBV30 and TRBJ2-6, with D perhaps TRBD2 (7 bases). Per the germline V gene, CDR1 is GTSNPN and CDR2 is SVGIG (reference sequence). Trimming left V 5 bases short and J 0 bases short, with 11 bases between. The CDR3 loop spans 15 amino acids. CDR3 amino acids: CAWCRGGSGANVLTF. CDR3 in DNA: TGTGCCTGGTGTAGGGGGGGCTCTGGGGCCAACGTCCTGACTTTC.

J is TRBJ2-2 and V is TRBV11-2; TRBD1 might be the D (7 bases). Trimming shortened V by 3 bases and J by 3 bases, and 17 bases separated the two germline ends. The CDR3 extends over 17 amino acids. Germline-derived CDR1 and CDR2 are SGHAT and FQNNGV. This CDR3 is CASSFPTDREDTGELFF. The DNA for the CDR3 is TGTGCCAGCAGCTTCCCAACCGACAGGGAGGACACCGGGGAGCTGTTTTTT.

The chain couples TRBV13 to TRBJ1-1, with D uncertain. Per the germline V gene, CDR1 is PRHDT and CDR2 is FYEKMQ (reference sequence). The CDR3 is 14 residues long. V was shortened by 5 bases and J by 4 bases, with 14 bases between the two germline ends. The chain's CDR3 is CASSGLQGSTEAFF. The CDR3 DNA sequence: TGTGCCAGCAGCGGTCTCCAAGGGAGCACTGAAGCTTTCTTT.